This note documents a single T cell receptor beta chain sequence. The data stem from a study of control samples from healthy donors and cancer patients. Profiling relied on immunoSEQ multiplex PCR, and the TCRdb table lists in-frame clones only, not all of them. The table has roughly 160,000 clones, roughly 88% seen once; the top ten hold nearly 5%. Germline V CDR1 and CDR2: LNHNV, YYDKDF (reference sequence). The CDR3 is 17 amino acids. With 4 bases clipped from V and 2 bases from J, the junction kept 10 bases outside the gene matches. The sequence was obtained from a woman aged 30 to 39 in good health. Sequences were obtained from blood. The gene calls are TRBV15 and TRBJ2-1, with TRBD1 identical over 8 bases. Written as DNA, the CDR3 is TGTGCCACCAGCACCCGAGGGACAGGATCTCCCTACAATGAGCAGTTCTTC. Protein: CATSTRGTGSPYNEQFF.